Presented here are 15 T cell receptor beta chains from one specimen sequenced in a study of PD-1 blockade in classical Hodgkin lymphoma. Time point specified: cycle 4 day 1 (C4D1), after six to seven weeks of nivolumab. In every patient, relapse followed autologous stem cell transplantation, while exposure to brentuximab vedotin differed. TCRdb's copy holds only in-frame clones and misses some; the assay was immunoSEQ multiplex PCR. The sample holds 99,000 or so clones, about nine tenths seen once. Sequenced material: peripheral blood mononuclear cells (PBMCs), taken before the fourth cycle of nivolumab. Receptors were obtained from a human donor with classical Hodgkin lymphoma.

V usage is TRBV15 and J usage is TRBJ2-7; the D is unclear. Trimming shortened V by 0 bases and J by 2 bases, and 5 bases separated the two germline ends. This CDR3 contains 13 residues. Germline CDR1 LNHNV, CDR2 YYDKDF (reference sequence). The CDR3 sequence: CATSRDQPYEQYF. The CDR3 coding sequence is TGTGCCACCAGCAGAGACCAGCCCTACGAGCAGTACTTC.

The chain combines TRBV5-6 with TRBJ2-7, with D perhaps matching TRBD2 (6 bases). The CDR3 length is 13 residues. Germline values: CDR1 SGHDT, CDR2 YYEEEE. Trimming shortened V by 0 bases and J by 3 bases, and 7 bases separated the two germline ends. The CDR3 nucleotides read TGTGCCAGCAGCTTGGCTAGCGTCTACGAGCAGTACTTC. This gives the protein CASSLASVYEQYF.

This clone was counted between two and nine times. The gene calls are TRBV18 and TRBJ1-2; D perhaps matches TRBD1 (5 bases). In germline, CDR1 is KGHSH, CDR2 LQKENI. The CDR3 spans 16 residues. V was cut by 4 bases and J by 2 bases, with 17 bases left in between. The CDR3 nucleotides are TGTGCCAGCTCACTTAACGGGGGTGACCGCAACTATGGCTACACCTTC. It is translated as CASSLNGGDRNYGYTF.

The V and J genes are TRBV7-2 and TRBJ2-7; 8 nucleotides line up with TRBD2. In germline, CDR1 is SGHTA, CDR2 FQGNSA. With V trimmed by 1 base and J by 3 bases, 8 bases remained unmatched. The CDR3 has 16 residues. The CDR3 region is CASSLVAGPGYYEQYF. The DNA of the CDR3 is TGTGCCAGCAGCTTAGTAGCGGGACCCGGCTACTACGAGCAGTACTTC.

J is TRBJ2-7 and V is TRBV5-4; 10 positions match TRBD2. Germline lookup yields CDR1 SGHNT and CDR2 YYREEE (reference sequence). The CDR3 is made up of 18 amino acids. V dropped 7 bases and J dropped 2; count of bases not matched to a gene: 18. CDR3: CASRDGASGSLMAYEQYF. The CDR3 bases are TGTGCCAGCCGAGATGGTGCTAGCGGGAGCCTTATGGCCTACGAGCAGTACTTC.

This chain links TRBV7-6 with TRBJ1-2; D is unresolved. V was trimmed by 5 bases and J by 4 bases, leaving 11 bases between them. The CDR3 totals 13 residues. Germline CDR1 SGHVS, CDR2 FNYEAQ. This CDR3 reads CASSHGGPYGYTF. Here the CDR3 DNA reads TGTGCCAGCAGCCACGGCGGCCCCTATGGCTACACCTTC.

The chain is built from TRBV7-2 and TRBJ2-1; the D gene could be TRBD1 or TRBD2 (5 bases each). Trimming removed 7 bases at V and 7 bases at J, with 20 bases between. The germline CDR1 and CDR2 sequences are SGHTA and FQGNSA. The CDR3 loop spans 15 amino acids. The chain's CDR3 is CASTQRGPMGNEQFF. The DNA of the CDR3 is TGTGCCAGCACCCAGAGGGGCCCCATGGGAAATGAGCAGTTCTTC.

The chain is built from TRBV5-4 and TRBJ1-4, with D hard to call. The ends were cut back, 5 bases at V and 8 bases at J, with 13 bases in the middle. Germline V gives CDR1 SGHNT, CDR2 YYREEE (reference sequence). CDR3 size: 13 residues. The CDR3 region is CASRMGGGEKLFF. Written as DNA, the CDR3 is TGTGCCAGCAGGATGGGTGGAGGGGAAAAACTGTTTTTT.

The CDR3 loop reads CASSQTSWDNEQFF. The CDR3 DNA reads as TGTGCCAGCAGTCAGACTAGCTGGGACAATGAGCAGTTCTTC. V and J are TRBV27 and TRBJ2-1; 7 positions match TRBD2. This CDR3 is built from 14 residues. Germline trimming cut 5 bases from V and 5 bases from J; bases unmatched to any gene: 6. In germline, CDR1 is MNHEY, CDR2 SMNVEV (reference sequence).

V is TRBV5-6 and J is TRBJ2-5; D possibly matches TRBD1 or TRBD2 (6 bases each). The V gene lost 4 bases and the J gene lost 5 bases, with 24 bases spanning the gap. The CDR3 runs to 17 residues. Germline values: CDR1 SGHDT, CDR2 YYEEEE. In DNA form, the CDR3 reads TGTGCCAGCAGCCCCGTGTTCGGGGGCGCGGAACAGGAGACCCAGTACTTC. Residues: CASSPVFGGAEQETQYF.

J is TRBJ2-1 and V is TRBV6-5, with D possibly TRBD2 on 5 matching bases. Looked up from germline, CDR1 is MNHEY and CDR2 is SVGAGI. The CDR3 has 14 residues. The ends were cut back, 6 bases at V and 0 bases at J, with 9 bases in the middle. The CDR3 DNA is TGTGCCAGCAGACCGGGAATCTCCTACAATGAGCAGTTCTTC. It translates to CASRPGISYNEQFF.

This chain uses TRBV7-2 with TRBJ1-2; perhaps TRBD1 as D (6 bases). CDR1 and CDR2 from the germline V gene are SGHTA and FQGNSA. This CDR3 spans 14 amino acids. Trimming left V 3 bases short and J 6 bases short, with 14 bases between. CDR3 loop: CASSFYRDQDGYTF. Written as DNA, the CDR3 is TGTGCCAGCAGCTTTTACAGGGATCAGGATGGCTACACCTTC.

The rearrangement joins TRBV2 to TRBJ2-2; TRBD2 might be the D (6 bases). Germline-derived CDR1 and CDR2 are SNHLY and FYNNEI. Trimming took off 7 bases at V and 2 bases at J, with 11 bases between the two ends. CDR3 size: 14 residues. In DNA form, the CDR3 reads TGTGCCAGCATATTGGGGGGAAACACCGGGGAGCTGTTTTTT. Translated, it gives CASILGGNTGELFF.

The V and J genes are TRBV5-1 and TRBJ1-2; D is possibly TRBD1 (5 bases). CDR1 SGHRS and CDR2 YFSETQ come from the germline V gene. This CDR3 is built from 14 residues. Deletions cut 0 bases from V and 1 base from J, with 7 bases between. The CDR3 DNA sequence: TGCGCCAGCAGCTTGGAGGGACTTAACTATGGCTACACCTTC. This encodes CASSLEGLNYGYTF.

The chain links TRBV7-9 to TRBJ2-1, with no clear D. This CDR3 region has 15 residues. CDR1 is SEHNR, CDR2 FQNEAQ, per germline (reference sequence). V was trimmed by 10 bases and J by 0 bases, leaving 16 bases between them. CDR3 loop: CAIYLESSSYNEQFF. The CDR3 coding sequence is TGTGCCATCTACCTAGAATCAAGCTCCTACAATGAGCAGTTCTTC.